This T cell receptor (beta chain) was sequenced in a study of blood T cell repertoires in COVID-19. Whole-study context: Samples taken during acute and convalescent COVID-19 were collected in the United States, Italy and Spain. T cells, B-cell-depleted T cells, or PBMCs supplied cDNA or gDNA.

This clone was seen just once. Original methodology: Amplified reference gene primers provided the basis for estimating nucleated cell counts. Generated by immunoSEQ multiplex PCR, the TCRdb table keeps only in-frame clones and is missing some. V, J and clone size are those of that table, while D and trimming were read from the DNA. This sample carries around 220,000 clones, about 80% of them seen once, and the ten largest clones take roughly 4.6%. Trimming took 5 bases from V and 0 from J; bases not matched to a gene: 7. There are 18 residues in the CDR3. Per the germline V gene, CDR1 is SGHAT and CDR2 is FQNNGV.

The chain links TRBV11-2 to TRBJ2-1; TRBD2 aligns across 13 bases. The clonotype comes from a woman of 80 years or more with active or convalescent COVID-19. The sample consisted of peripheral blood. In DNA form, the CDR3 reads TGTGCCAGCAGCACGGGACTAGCGGGAAGGGGCTCCTACAATGAGCAGTTCTTC. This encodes CASSTGLAGRGSYNEQFF.